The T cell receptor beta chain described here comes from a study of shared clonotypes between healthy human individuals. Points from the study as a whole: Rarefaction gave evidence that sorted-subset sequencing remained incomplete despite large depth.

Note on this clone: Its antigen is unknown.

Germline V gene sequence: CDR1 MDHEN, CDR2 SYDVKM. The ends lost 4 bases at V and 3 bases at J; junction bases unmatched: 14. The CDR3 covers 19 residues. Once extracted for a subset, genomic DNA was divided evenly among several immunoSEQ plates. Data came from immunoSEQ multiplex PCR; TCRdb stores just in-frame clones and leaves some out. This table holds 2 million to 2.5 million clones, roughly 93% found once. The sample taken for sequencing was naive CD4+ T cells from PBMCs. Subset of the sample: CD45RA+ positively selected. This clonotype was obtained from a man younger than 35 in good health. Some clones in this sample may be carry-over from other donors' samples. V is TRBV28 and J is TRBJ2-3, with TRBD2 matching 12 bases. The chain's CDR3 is CASSSLGLAGGPGTDTQYF. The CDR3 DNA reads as TGTGCCAGCAGTTCCCTTGGGCTAGCGGGAGGGCCCGGAACAGATACGCAGTATTTT.